These 23 T cell receptor beta chains share one sample of origin, sequenced in a study of blood T cells in healthy people across ages. A J-beta primer mix and a sample-barcoded 5' primer were used in a second PCR of about 6 to 12 cycles. MiXCR, applied by TCRdb to the 5' RACE reads, yields one record per CDR3 protein. Among about 970,000 distinct CDR3 sequences listed, roughly 51% were seen once. What was sequenced was blood. The receptors were gathered from a woman in her sixties or seventies in good health.

The chain has TRBV20-1 and TRBJ1-4; possibly TRBD1 for D (5 bases). There are 12 residues in the CDR3. Trimming shortened V by 7 bases and J by 6 bases, and 12 bases separated the two germline ends. Germline V gives CDR1 DFQATT, CDR2 SNEGSKA (reference sequence). CDR3 protein: CSGTGRHEKLFF. The CDR3, as DNA: TGCAGTGGAACGGGACGACATGAAAAACTGTTTTTT.

This rearrangement joins TRBV12-3 or TRBV12-4 to TRBJ1-2; no reliable D call. The CDR3 runs 12 residues. Trimming cost V 4 bases and J 9 bases, with 12 bases left between them. CDR3 in DNA: TGTGCCAGCAGTTCCCGGACGGGGAGCTACACCTTC. Protein product: CASSSRTGSYTF.

V and J are TRBV24-1 and TRBJ2-1, with 9 bases lining up with TRBD2. Trimming cost V 3 bases and J 5 bases; bases outside gene matches: 10. In germline, CDR1 is KGHDR, CDR2 SFDVKD. The CDR3 sequence is 17 residues long. In nucleotides, the CDR3 is TGTGCCACCAGTGATCTAGGGGCGGGAGGGCCGCACAATGAGCAGTTCTTC. This translates into CATSDLGAGGPHNEQFF.

Only one count was recorded for this clonotype. This chain joins TRBV28 and TRBJ2-7; 7 bases fit TRBD2. V gave up 4 bases and J gave up 1 base; unmatched junction bases: 7. The germline V gene has CDR1 MDHEN and CDR2 SYDVKM. The CDR3 contains 15 residues. The CDR3 region has the DNA TGTGCCAGCAGTTCGGGAGGCGCGGATTCCTACGAGCAGTACTTC. Amino acids: CASSSGGADSYEQYF. Using reference TRBV28 and TRBJ2-7 for the parts outside the CDR3, the full variable domain is DVKVTQSSRYLVKRTGEKVFLECVQDMDHENMFWYRQDPGLGLRLIYFSYDVKMKEKGDIPEGYSVSREKKERFSLILESASTNQTSMYLCASSSGGADSYEQYFGPGTRLTVT.

V usage is TRBV7-9 and J usage is TRBJ2-1, with D possibly TRBD1 on 5 matching bases. Per germline, CDR1 SEHNR and CDR2 FQNEAQ (reference sequence). Trimming shortened V by 4 bases and J by 2 bases, and 12 bases separated the two germline ends. There are 15 residues in the CDR3. The CDR3 here is CASSWARATYNEQFF. The CDR3 nucleotides read TGTGCCAGCAGCTGGGCCAGGGCCACCTACAATGAGCAGTTCTTC.

The chain links TRBV29-1 to TRBJ2-1, with D maybe TRBD1 (7 bases). The CDR3 extends over 14 amino acids. Germline V CDR1 and CDR2: SQVTM, ANQGSEA. Trimming pared 6 bases from V and 2 bases from J, leaving 14 bases between. This chain's CDR3 is CSVAGGSAYNEQFF. CDR3 DNA: TGCAGCGTAGCAGGGGGGAGCGCCTACAATGAGCAGTTCTTC.

The genes are TRBV7-9 and TRBJ2-5; 10 nucleotides align to TRBD2. Germline lookup yields CDR1 SEHNR and CDR2 FQNEAQ (reference sequence). Trimming cost V 5 bases and J 3 bases; bases outside gene matches: 9. The CDR3 runs 16 residues. Written as DNA, the CDR3 is TGTGCCAGCAGCCGCCCGGGGACTAGCGTTAAAGAGACCCAGTACTTC. It yields the protein CASSRPGTSVKETQYF. Drawing the rest from reference TRBV7-9 and TRBJ2-5, the complete variable domain is DTGVSQNPRHKITKRGQNVTFRCDPISEHNRLYWYRQTLGQGPEFLTYFQNEAQLEKSRLLSDRFSAERPKGSFSTLEIQRTEQGDSAMYLCASSRPGTSVKETQYFGPGTRLLVL.

The gene calls are TRBV4-2 and TRBJ1-1; D unclear. This CDR3 is built from 15 residues. The germline V gene has CDR1 LGHNA and CDR2 YNFKEQ. V was pared by 3 bases and J by 4 bases, with 15 bases between. The CDR3 bases are TGTGCCAGCAGCCAGCCTGAAAGGGTAGGCACTGAAGCTTTCTTT. Translating it yields CASSQPERVGTEAFF.

The chain carries TRBV25-1 and TRBJ2-7; D could derive from TRBD1 or TRBD2 (6 bases each). Germline values: CDR1 MGHDK, CDR2 SYGVNS. The CDR3 has 13 residues. V was trimmed by 1 base and J by 6 bases, leaving 10 bases between them. The CDR3 DNA is TGTGCCAGCAGTGAATGGGGGGCGGGCGAGCAGTACTTC. This translates into CASSEWGAGEQYF.

This sequence joins TRBV12-3 or TRBV12-4 and TRBJ1-4, with TRBD1 as a possible D gene (5 bases). This CDR3 region has 16 residues. Trimming took 3 bases from V and 5 from J, leaving 16 bases between them. The CDR3 DNA reads as TGTGCCAGCAGTTTCGCTTCAGTGGGGCGGAATGAAAAACTGTTTTTT. Its translation: CASSFASVGRNEKLFF.

The rearrangement uses TRBV18 and TRBJ2-7; 8 nucleotides align to TRBD1. The CDR3 runs 15 residues. The V segment lost 3 bases and the J segment 7 bases; nucleotides outside the gene matches: 11. CDR1 KGHSH and CDR2 LQKENI come from the germline V gene. The CDR3 DNA reads TGTGCCAGCTCACCCCGGACAGGGTACGGCAATGAGCAGTACTTC. The encoded protein is CASSPRTGYGNEQYF. The variable domain in full, with the rest retrieved from reference TRBV18 and TRBJ2-7, is NAGVMQNPRHLVRRRGQEARLRCSPMKGHSHVYWYRQLPEEGLKFMVYLQKENIIDESGMPKERFSAEFPKEGPSILRIQQVVRGDSAAYFCASSPRTGYGNEQYFGPGTRLTVT.

The CDR3 region is CASSLELDNSPLHF. CDR3 coding DNA: TGTGCCAGCAGCTTAGAACTGGATAATTCACCCCTCCACTTT. The chain has TRBV7-9 and TRBJ1-6; no reliable D call. Germline V gives CDR1 SEHNR, CDR2 FQNEAQ (reference sequence). The CDR3 spans 14 residues. Trimming took 1 base from V and 5 from J, leaving 6 bases between them. The full variable domain, its missing parts supplied by reference TRBV7-9 and TRBJ1-6, is DTGVSQNPRHKITKRGQNVTFRCDPISEHNRLYWYRQTLGQGPEFLTYFQNEAQLEKSRLLSDRFSAERPKGSFSTLEIQRTEQGDSAMYLCASSLELDNSPLHFGNGTRLTVT.

This clonotype has more than one count but fewer than ten. The chain combines TRBV5-5 with TRBJ2-5; the D is unclear. The germline V gene encodes CDR1 SGHKS and CDR2 YYEKEE (reference sequence). V was shortened by 3 bases and J by 5 bases, with 14 bases between the two germline ends. The CDR3 spans 14 residues. CDR3 protein: CASSSPLAGETQYF. The CDR3 DNA reads TGTGCCAGCAGCTCCCCCTTAGCTGGGGAGACCCAGTACTTC.

V usage is TRBV6-5 and J usage is TRBJ2-5, with 9 bases aligning to TRBD1. The CDR3 covers 14 residues. Germline lookup yields CDR1 MNHEY and CDR2 SVGAGI. The junction had 4 bases not matched to a gene; V was cut back by 6 bases and J by 2 bases. CDR3 in amino acids: CASSYDRGQETQYF. DNA for the CDR3: TGTGCCAGCAGCTATGACAGGGGGCAAGAGACCCAGTACTTC.

The chain carries TRBV6-1 and TRBJ2-3, with TRBD2 matching over 10 bases. J gave up 6 bases and V 0 bases, and 9 bases lay outside the gene matches. CDR3 size: 17 residues. Germline-derived CDR1 and CDR2 are MNHNS and SASEGT. The CDR3 protein is CASSEAGQAGGRDTQYF. The CDR3, as DNA: TGTGCCAGCAGTGAAGCGGGTCAAGCGGGAGGGCGGGATACGCAGTATTTT.

In this sample, this clonotype turned up once. The junction and the germline gene differ at one end; a read error may be behind it. The chain has TRBV7-9 and TRBJ2-1; 7 nucleotides align to TRBD1. This CDR3 comprises 13 residues. In germline, CDR1 is SEHNR, CDR2 FQNEAQ (reference sequence). CDR3 in DNA: TGTACCAGCAGTTCAACAGGGGACAATGAGCAGTTCTTC. This sequence encodes CTSSSTGDNEQFF.

The genes are TRBV25-1 and TRBJ1-6; 7 bases map to TRBD1. Germline V lookup: CDR1 MGHDK, CDR2 SYGVNS. The CDR3 is made up of 15 amino acids. V shed 9 bases and J 10 bases; nucleotides not matched to a gene: 15. CDR3 loop: CARMPRQGAGSPLHF. The CDR3, as DNA: TGTGCCAGAATGCCTCGACAGGGAGCAGGATCACCCCTCCACTTT.

The CDR3 loop reads CASSPRGKSYEQYF. CDR3 DNA: TGTGCCAGCAGCCCACGCGGGAAGAGCTACGAGCAGTACTTC. The chain combines TRBV7-9 with TRBJ2-7; D might be TRBD2 (6 bases). Trimming cost V 5 bases and J 3 bases, with 14 bases left between them. Looked up from germline, CDR1 is SEHNR and CDR2 is FQNEAQ (reference sequence). The CDR3 contains 14 residues.

The sample holds a few counts of this clonotype. The rearrangement links TRBV20-1 to TRBJ1-2, with D unresolved. V lost 3 bases and J lost 2, with 7 bases in between. The V gene's germline CDR1 is DFQATT and CDR2 SNEGSKA (reference sequence). The CDR3 has 12 amino acids. The CDR3 region has the DNA TGCAGTGCTAGGGACGAGAACTATGGCTACACCTTC. This gives the protein CSARDENYGYTF.

The rearrangement joins TRBV7-3 to TRBJ2-1; D is unresolved. This CDR3 has 17 residues. V gave up 3 bases and J gave up 0 bases, with 15 bases separating them. Germline V gene data show CDR1 as SGHTA and CDR2 as FQGTGA. CDR3 sequence (DNA): TGTGCCAGCAGCTTTAGTTTGCGGCGGTCCTCCTACAATGAGCAGTTCTTC. Residues: CASSFSLRRSSYNEQFF.

The chain couples TRBV9 to TRBJ2-3; D is tentatively TRBD1 or TRBD2 (5 bases each). V was cut by 3 bases and J by 0 bases, with 11 bases left in between. Looked up from germline, CDR1 is SGDLS and CDR2 is YYNGEE. The CDR3 extends over 15 amino acids. The DNA of the CDR3 is TGTGCCAGCAGCGCGTCCGGGACCAGCACAGATACGCAGTATTTT. It specifies CASSASGTSTDTQYF. Full variable domain (outside the CDR3, taken from reference TRBV9 and TRBJ2-3): DSGVTQTPKHLITATGQRVTLRCSPRSGDLSVYWYQQSLDQGLQFLIQYYNGEERAKGNILERFSAQQFPDLHSELNLSSLELGDSALYFCASSASGTSTDTQYFGPGTRLTVL.

This clonotype was counted between two and nine times. The genes are TRBV28 and TRBJ1-2; TRBD1 matches 9 bases. Germline V lookup: CDR1 MDHEN, CDR2 SYDVKM. The length of the CDR3 is 16 residues. Trimming at V came to 4 bases and at J to 0 bases, leaving 6 bases not matched to a gene. This CDR3 reads CASSSSGTGSNYGYTF. CDR3 nucleotides: TGTGCCAGCAGTTCATCGGGGACAGGGTCTAACTATGGCTACACCTTC.

The chain has TRBV11-2 and TRBJ2-7; D ambiguous. V was pared by 3 bases and J by 2 bases, with 11 bases between. Germline CDR1 reads SGHAT; CDR2 reads FQNNGV. This CDR3 is 14 amino acids long. CDR3 protein: CASSLGSLTYEQYF. DNA for the CDR3: TGTGCCAGCAGCTTGGGTAGTCTCACCTACGAGCAGTACTTC.